This T cell receptor beta chain emerged from a study of PD-1 blockade in classical Hodgkin lymphoma (dated by TCRdb to 2018 to 2021). Context from the whole study: Nivolumab dosing was 3 mg/kg intravenously every 2 weeks, continuing until either disease progression or unacceptable toxicity. To define a peripheral blood immune signature of response to PD-1 blockade in classical Hodgkin lymphoma, the study combined TCR beta sequencing with CyTOF. The investigation overall reported the following: CD4+ but not CD8+ TCR diversity rose significantly by C4D1 (p=0.0027 vs p=0.16), most apparent in complete responders (p=0.02). Baseline diversity similar to that of newly diagnosed patients was observed in trial patients achieving complete response, whereas significantly lower diversity was observed in partial responders and progressors. Lower diversity was seen in patients whose nivolumab began less than 1 year after ASCT, and these patients were left out of later analyses so that immune reconstitution would not confound the results. Baseline TCR diversity was reported to be lower in newly diagnosed patients than in healthy donors and to be lower still in relapsed/refractory patients. Only a single clinical trial cohort was studied, and what caused the repertoire differences, possibly disease activity or prior therapy, remained undefined.

Genomic DNA was extracted with the Qiagen DNeasy kit from unsorted PBMCs and from negatively selected CD4+ and CD8+ fractions. TCR beta CDR3 regions were amplified by immunoSEQ multiplex PCR using primers annealing to V and J segments. A synthetic immune receptor repertoire was used to minimize amplification bias, and any residual bias was removed computationally once sequencing was done. In the original analysis: Repertoire diversity was quantified as the Shannon entropy index using custom Python scripts. Unsorted, CD4+ and CD8+ repertoires were analyzed separately, except for combined analyses in which CD4+ and CD8+ sequences were merged in silico. Clonal expansion was defined as a frequency increase of at least 2-fold after treatment compared with C1D1, and clones undetected at baseline were assigned a pseudocount of 0.5. Singleton clones were defined as clones with 0 or 1 copy at C1D1, and non-singleton clones were defined as clones with 2 or more copies. Clones expanded in unsorted samples were assigned a CD4+, CD8+ or unknown annotation through matching of protein sequences in sorted samples from the same patient. Wilcoxon tests on paired samples were used to test diversity changes from C1D1 to C4D1. The clones in this table, taken by TCRdb from immuneACCESS, are in-frame only. Not every clone is retained; where verified, under half of the shortfall comes from an unresolved V gene, and the cause of the rest is unknown. D and trimming were read from the DNA, whereas the V and J calls and clone size are those reported in that table. The sample includes about 37,000 clones, with over 65% observed a single time. About 15% of the sample is in the top ten clones.

Comment on this clone: Its antigen target is currently unknown. Per-nucleotide qualities are absent, and no much larger clonotype sits a single base away.

CDR1 and CDR2, looked up from the germline V gene, are SGDLS and YYNGEE. The CDR3 has 14 amino acids, counting the end cysteine and phenylalanine. Just CDR3 DNA is preserved here, 42 bases in frame from base 1. Deletion took 4 bases off V and 1 base off J, with a span of 11 bases between the germline ends. The time point label corresponds to: cycle 2 day 1 (C2D1) of nivolumab. Every trial patient had relapsed after autologous stem cell transplantation, and cohorts A, B and C differed in prior brentuximab vedotin exposure. The trial cohort included around 60 patients with relapsed/refractory classical Hodgkin lymphoma, and each patient had a best overall response of complete response, partial response or progressive disease. Trial patients were treated with single-agent nivolumab in the multi-cohort phase II CheckMate 205 trial. An independent review committee assessed best overall response by applying the 2007 International Working Group response criteria. Trial PBMCs were obtained immediately prior to nivolumab initiation (C1D1) and on therapy at cycle 2 day 1 and cycle 4 day 1. After peripheral blood was drawn into 8 mL Vacutainer Cell Preparation Tubes, PBMCs were isolated by centrifugation and then cryopreserved.

The sequence links TRBV9 to TRBJ2-5; D gene: possibly TRBD2, on 5 matching bases. The TCR sequence derives from a human donor with classical Hodgkin lymphoma. Sequenced material: peripheral blood mononuclear cells (PBMCs), taken before the second cycle of nivolumab. The DNA sequence follows: TGTGCCAGCAGCCCCTGGGAGACCCAAGAGACCCAGTACTTC. It encodes CASSPWETQETQYF.